Here is one T cell receptor beta chain with its context. Each diagnosis was grounded in clinical symptoms, serum thyroxine and TRAb, thyroid ultrasound, and orbital computed tomography. These data belong to a study of T cells in Graves' hyperthyroidism and ophthalmopathy. Study at large: Blood was drawn when the patient was first diagnosed and still untreated.

Template material for amplifying TCR beta CDR3 regions consisted of RNA transcripts. Using the HTBI primer set, a first-round RT-PCR was run on the TCR CDR3. TCRdb redid the calling of the multiplex PCR reads with MiXCR, one entry per CDR3 protein. The repertoire consists of about 610,000 distinct CDR3 sequences, with approximately 15% occurring once and the leading ten covering 4% to 5.5%. Germline V gene data show CDR1 as SGHRS and CDR2 as YFSETQ. The CDR3 covers 16 residues. The receptor comes from a middle-aged woman with Graves' ophthalmopathy. Sequencing was done on a sample of blood. This chain uses TRBV5-1 with TRBJ2-7, with 10 positions matching TRBD2. Judging by the DNA end, TRBJ2-1 fits better; the J call may be wrong. The CDR3 DNA reads as TGCGCCAGCAGCTTACGGACTAGCGGAGCTTCCTACGAGCAGTTCTTC. Its protein product is CASSLRTSGASYEQFF.